This T cell receptor beta chain derives from a study of Graves' ophthalmopathy and Graves' hyperthyroidism. Study at large: Hyperthyroidism was classified as stable if no ophthalmopathy occurred within 18 months of follow-up.

Newly diagnosed hyperthyroidism donors, aged 18 to 65, duration under 2 months. The evidence that diagnosis relied on was clinical symptoms, serum thyroxine, TRAb, thyroid ultrasound and orbital computed tomography. RNA transcripts were the source from which TCR beta CDR3 regions were amplified. First-round RT-PCR relied on HTBI primers, and a second-round multiplex PCR came next. TCRdb used MiXCR to reprocess the multiplex PCR reads, holding one entry per CDR3 protein. The sample lists about 1.2 million distinct CDR3 sequences; 36% were seen once. In regard to this clonotype: The antigen is not known.

The study's findings and limits: Thyroid clonotypes that were expanded above 0.001 frequency mostly also appeared in blood.

Germline V CDR1 and CDR2: LNHDA, SQIVND (reference sequence). The junction had 10 bases not matched to a gene; V was cut back by 7 bases and J by 0 bases. The CDR3 is made up of 17 amino acids. The source is an adult man with Graves' hyperthyroidism. The specimen was peripheral blood or thyroid tissue (not recorded which). The chain carries TRBV19 and TRBJ1-4, with 8 nucleotides matching TRBD1. This CDR3 is CASTTPGTGATNEKLFF. CDR3 bases: TGTGCCAGTACTACCCCCGGGACAGGCGCAACTAATGAAAAACTGTTTTTT.